This T cell receptor (beta chain) was observed in a study of T cells in narcolepsy. Study-level findings and limits: No autoreactive T cell clone sequences appeared in some memory CD4+ repertoires. Blood of same and different patients, but not healthy controls, reportedly held recurring autoreactive clonotypes.

The sample holds one count of this clone. Its antigen remains unidentified. Germline V gene data show CDR1 as SQVTM and CDR2 as ANQGSEA. This CDR3 has 13 residues. The germline V and J ends were trimmed by 7 bases and 1 base, with 14 bases remaining between them. Sequencing was performed with immunoSEQ multiplex PCR; in TCRdb, only in-frame clones are kept and a portion is missing. The table lists around 27,000 clones, roughly 80% of them singletons. This chain links TRBV29-1 with TRBJ2-7; the D gene is possibly TRBD2 (7 bases). This TCR was recovered from a human donor with narcolepsy. Sequences were obtained from CD45RA- memory CD4+ T cells from PBMCs. The CDR3 DNA reads TGCAGCGCGGGGGGCCCGGTTTCCTACGAGCAGTACTTC. This gives the protein CSAGGPVSYEQYF.